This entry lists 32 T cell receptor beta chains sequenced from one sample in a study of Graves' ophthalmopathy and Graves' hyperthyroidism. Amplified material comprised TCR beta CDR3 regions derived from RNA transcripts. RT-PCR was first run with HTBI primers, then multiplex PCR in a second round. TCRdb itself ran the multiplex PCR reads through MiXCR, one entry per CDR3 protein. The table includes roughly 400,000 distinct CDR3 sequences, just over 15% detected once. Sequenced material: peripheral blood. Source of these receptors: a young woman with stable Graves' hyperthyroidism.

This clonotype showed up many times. The DNA for the CDR3 is TGTGCCAGCAGGGGACAGGTTTATACCAAAAACATTCAGTACTTC. This translates into CASRGQVYTKNIQYF. The rearrangement joins TRBV6-1 to TRBJ2-4, with TRBD1 identical over 8 bases. Per germline, CDR1 MNHNS and CDR2 SASEGT. This CDR3 is 15 amino acids long. The junction had 6 bases not matched to a gene; V was cut back by 6 bases and J by 2 bases.

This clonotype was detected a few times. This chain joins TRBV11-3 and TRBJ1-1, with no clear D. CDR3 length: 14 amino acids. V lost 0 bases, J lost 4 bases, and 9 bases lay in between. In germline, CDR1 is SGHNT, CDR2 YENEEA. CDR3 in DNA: TGTGCCAGCAGCTTAGATCTTTACAGCACTGAAGCTTTCTTT. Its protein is CASSLDLYSTEAFF.

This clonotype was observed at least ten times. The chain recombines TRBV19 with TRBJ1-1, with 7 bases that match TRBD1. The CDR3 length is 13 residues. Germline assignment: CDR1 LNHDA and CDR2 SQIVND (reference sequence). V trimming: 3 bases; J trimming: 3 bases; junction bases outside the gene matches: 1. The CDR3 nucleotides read TGTGCCAGTAGTATCGACAGGGACACTGAAGCTTTCTTT. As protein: CASSIDRDTEAFF.

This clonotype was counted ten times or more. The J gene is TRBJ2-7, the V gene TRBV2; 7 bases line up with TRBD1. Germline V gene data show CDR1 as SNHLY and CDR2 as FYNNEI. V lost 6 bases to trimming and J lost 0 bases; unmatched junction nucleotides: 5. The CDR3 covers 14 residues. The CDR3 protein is CASRSGTDSYEQYF. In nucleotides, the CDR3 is TGTGCCAGCAGGTCCGGGACAGACTCCTACGAGCAGTACTTC.

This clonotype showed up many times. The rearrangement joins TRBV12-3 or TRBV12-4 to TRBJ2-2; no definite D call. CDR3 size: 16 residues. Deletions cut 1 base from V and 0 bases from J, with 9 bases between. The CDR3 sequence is CASSLGQVTNTGELFF. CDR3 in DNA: TGTGCCAGCAGTTTAGGGCAGGTGACGAACACCGGGGAGCTGTTTTTT.

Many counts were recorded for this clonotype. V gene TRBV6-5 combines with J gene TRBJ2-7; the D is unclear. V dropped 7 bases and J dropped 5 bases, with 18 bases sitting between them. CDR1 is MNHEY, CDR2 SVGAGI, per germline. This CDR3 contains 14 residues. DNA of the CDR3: TGTGCCAGCACGGTGTCACTCCGACCTGACGAGCAGTACTTC. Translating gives CASTVSLRPDEQYF.

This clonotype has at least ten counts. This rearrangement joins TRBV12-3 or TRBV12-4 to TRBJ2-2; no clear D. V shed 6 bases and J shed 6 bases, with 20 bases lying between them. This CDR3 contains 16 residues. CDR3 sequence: CASSPIFGFKSGELFF. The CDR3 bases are TGTGCCAGCAGCCCTATCTTCGGATTCAAGTCCGGGGAGCTGTTTTTT.

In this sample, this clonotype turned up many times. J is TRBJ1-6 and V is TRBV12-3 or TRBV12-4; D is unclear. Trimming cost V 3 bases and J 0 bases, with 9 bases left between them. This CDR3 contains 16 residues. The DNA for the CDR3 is TGTGCCAGCAGTTTTAGGGCATTCTCCTATAATTCACCCCTCCACTTT. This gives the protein CASSFRAFSYNSPLHF.

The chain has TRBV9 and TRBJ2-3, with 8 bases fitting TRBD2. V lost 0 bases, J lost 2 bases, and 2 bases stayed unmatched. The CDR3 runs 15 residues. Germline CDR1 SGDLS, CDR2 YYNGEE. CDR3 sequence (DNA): TGTGCCAGCAGCGTAGGCGGGGGGAACACAGATACGCAGTATTTT. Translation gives CASSVGGGNTDTQYF.

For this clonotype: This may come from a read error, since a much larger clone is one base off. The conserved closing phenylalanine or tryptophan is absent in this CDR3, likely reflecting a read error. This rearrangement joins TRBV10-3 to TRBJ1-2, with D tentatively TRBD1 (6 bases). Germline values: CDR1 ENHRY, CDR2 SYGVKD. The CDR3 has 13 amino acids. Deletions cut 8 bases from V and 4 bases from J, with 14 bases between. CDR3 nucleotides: TGTGCCATCGGGGGAGGGACAAGCTATGGCTACACCTAC. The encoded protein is CAIGGGTSYGYTY.

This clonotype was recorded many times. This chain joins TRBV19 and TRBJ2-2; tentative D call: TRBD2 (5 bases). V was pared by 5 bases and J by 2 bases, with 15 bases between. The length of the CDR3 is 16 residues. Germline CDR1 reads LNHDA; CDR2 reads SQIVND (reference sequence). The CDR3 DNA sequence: TGTGCCAGTAGTCTTCACACCACTAGAAACACCGGGGAGCTGTTTTTT. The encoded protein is CASSLHTTRNTGELFF.

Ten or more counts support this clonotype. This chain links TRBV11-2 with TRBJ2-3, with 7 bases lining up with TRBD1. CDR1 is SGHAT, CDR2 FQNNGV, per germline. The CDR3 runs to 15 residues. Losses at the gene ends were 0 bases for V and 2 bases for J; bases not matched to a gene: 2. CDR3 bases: TGTGCCAGCAGCTTAGAAGGGGGCCCCACAGATACGCAGTATTTT. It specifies CASSLEGGPTDTQYF.

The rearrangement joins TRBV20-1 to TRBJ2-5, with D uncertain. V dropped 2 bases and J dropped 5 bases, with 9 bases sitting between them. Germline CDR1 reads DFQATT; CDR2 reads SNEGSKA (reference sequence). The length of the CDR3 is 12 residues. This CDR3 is CSARRGRETQYF. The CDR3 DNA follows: TGCAGTGCTAGAAGAGGCCGGGAGACCCAGTACTTC.

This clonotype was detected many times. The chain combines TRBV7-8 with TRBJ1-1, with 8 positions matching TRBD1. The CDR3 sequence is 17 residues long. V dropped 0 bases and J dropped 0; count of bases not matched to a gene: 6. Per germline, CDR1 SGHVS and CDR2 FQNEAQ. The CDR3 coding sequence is TGTGCCAGCAGCTTAGCTTCCCAGGGGGCGTTGAACACTGAAGCTTTCTTT. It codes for CASSLASQGALNTEAFF.

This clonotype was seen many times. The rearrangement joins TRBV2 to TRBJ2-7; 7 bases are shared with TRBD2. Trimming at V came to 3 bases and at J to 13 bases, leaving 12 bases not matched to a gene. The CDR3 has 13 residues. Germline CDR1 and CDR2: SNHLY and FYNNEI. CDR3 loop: CASSEGGTRARYF. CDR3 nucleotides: TGTGCCAGCAGTGAGGGGGGGACGCGAGCTAGATACTTC.

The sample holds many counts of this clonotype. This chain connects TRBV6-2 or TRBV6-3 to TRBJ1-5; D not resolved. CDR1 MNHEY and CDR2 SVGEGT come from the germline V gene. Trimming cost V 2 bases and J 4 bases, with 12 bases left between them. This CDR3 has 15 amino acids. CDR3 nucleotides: TGTGCCAGCAGTTACGGCGGCAGGCAGAATCAGCCCCAGCATTTT. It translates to CASSYGGRQNQPQHF.

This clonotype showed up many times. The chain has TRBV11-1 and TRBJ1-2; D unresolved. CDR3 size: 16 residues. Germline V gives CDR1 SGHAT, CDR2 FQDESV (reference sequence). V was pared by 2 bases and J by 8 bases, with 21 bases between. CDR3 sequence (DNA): TGTGCCAGCAGCTTACGCTTACCTTTGCCAGGACGGGGCTACACCTTC. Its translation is CASSLRLPLPGRGYTF.

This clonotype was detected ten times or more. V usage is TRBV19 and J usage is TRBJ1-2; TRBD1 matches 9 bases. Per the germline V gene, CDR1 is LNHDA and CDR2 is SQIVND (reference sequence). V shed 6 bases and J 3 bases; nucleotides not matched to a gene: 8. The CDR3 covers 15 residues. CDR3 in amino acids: CASSYTGGSYYGYTF. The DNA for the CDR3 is TGTGCCAGTAGCTACACAGGGGGCAGTTACTATGGCTACACCTTC.

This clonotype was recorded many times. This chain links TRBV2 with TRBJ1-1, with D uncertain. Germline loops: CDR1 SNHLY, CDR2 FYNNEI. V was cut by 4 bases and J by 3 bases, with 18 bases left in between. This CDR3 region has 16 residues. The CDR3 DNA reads TGTGCCAGCAGTGGGGGTCGTTTGTGGGGAGACACTGAAGCTTTCTTT. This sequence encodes CASSGGRLWGDTEAFF.

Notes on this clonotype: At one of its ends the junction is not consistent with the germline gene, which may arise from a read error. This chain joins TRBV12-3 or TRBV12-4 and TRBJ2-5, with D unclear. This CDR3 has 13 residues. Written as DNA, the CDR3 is TGTGCCAGCAGTTTATTGGTCACAGAGACCCAGTGCTTC. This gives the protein CASSLLVTETQCF.

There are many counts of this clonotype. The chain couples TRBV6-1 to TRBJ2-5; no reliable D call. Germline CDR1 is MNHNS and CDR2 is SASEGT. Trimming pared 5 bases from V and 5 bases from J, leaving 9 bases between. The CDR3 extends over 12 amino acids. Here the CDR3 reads CASSRSRETQYF. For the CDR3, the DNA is TGTGCCAGCAGTCGGAGCCGGGAGACCCAGTACTTC.

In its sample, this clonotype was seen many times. The CDR3 coding sequence is TGTGCCAGCGGGGAAGAGTTGGCCCAGTACTTC. Residues: CASGEELAQYF. The V call is TRBV6-1, the J call TRBJ2-5; D remains unclear. The CDR3 sequence is 11 residues long. CDR1 is MNHNS, CDR2 SASEGT, per germline. Trimming stripped 8 bases from V and 9 bases from J, with 13 bases between.

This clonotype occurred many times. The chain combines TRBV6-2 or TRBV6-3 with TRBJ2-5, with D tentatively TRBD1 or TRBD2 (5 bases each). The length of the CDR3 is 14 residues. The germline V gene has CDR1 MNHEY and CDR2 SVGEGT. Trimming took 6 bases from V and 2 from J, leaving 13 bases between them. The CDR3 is CASSPSGPQETQYF. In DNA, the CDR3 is TGTGCCAGCAGCCCTTCGGGGCCACAAGAGACCCAGTACTTC.

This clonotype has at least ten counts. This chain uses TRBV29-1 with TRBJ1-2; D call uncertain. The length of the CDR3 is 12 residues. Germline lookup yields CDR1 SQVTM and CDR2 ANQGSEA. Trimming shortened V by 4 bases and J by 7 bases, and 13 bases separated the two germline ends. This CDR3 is CSVAYGRGGYTF. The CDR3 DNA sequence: TGCAGCGTTGCTTACGGTCGAGGTGGCTACACCTTC. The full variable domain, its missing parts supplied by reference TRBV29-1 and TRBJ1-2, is SAVISQKPSRDICQRGTSLTIQCQVDSQVTMMFWYRQQPGQSLTLIATANQGSEATYESGFVIDKFPISRPNLTFSTLTVSNMSPEDSSIYLCSVAYGRGGYTFGSGTRLTVV.

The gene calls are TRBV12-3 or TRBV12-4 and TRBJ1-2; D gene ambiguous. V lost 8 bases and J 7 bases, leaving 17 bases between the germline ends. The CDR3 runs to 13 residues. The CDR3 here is CASHPGNRGGYTF. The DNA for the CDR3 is TGTGCCAGCCACCCCGGGAACCGGGGTGGCTACACCTTC.

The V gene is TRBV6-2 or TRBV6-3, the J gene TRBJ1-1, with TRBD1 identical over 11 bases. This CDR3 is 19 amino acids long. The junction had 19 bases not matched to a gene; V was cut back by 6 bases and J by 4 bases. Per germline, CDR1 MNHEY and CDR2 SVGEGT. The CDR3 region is CASRLRGGQGAAMATEAFF. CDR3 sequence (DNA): TGTGCCAGCAGGCTAAGGGGAGGACAGGGGGCGGCTATGGCCACTGAAGCTTTCTTT.

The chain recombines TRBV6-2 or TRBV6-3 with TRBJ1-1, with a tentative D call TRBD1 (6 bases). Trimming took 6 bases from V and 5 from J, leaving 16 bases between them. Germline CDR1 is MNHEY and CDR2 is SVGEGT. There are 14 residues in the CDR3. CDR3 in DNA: TGTGCCAGCAGGGAACGGGGGCTGACGACTGAAGCTTTCTTT. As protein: CASRERGLTTEAFF.

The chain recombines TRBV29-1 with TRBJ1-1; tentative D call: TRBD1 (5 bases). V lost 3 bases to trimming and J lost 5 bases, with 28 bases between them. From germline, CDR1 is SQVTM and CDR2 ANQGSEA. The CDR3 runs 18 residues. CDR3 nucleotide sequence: TGCAGCGTTGAGGGAGGTCCGGAAGTCGGCAGGGTATTTACTGAAGCTTTCTTT. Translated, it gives CSVEGGPEVGRVFTEAFF.

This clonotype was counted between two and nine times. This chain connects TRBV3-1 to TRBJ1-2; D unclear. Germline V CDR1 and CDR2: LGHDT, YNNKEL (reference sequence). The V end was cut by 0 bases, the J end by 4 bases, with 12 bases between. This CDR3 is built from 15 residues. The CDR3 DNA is TGTGCCAGCAGCCAAGATAAGCACATTCCCTATGGCTACACCTTC. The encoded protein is CASSQDKHIPYGYTF.

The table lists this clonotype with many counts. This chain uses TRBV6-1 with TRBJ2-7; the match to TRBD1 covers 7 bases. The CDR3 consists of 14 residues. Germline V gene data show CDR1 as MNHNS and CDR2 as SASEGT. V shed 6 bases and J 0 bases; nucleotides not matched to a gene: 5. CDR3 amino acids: CASRWTGNSYEQYF. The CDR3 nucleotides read TGTGCCAGCAGGTGGACAGGAAACTCCTACGAGCAGTACTTC.

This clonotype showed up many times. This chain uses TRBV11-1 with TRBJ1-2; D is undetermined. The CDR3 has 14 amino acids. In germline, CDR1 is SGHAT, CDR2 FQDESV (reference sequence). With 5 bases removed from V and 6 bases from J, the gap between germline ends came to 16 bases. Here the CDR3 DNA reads TGTGCCAGCAGCCCGGAGGGCCCGGCGGATGGCTACACCTTC. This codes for CASSPEGPADGYTF. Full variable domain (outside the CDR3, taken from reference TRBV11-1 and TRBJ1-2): EAEVAQSPRYKITEKSQAVAFWCDPISGHATLYWYRQILGQGPELLVQFQDESVVDDSQLPKDRFSAERLKGVDSTLKIQPAELGDSAMYLCASSPEGPADGYTFGSGTRLTVV.

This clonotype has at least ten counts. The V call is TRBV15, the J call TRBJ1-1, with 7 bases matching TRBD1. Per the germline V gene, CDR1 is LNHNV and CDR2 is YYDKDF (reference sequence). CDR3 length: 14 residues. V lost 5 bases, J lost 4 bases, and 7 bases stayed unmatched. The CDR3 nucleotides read TGTGCCACCAGCGATACAGGGGTCGGCACTGAAGCTTTCTTT. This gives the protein CATSDTGVGTEAFF. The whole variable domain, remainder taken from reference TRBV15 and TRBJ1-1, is DAMVIQNPRYQVTQFGKPVTLSCSQTLNHNVMYWYQQKSSQAPKLLFHYYDKDFNNEADTPDNFQSRRPNTSFCFLDIRSPGLGDTAMYLCATSDTGVGTEAFFGQGTRLTVV.